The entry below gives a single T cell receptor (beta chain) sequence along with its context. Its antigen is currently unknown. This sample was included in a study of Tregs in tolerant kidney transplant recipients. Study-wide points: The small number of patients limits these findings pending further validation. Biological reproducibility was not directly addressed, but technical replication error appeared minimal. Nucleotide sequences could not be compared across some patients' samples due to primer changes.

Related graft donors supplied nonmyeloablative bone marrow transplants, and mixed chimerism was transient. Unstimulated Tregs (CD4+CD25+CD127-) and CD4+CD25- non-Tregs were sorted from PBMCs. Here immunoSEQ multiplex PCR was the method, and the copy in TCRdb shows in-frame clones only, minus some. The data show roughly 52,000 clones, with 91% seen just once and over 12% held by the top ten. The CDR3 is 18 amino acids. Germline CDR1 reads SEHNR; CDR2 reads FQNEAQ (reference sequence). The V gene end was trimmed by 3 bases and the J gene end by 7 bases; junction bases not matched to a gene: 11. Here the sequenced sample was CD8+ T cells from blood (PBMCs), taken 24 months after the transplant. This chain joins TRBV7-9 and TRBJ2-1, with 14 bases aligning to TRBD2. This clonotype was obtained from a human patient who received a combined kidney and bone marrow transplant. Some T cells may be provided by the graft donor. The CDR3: CASSLLPGLAGVVNEQFF. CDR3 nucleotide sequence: TGTGCCAGCAGCTTGTTACCGGGACTAGCGGGAGTAGTAAATGAGCAGTTCTTC. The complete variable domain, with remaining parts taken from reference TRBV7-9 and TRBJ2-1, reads DTGVSQNPRHKITKRGQNVTFRCDPISEHNRLYWYRQTLGQGPEFLTYFQNEAQLEKSRLLSDRFSAERPKGSFSTLEIQRTEQGDSAMYLCASSLLPGLAGVVNEQFFGPGTRLTVL.